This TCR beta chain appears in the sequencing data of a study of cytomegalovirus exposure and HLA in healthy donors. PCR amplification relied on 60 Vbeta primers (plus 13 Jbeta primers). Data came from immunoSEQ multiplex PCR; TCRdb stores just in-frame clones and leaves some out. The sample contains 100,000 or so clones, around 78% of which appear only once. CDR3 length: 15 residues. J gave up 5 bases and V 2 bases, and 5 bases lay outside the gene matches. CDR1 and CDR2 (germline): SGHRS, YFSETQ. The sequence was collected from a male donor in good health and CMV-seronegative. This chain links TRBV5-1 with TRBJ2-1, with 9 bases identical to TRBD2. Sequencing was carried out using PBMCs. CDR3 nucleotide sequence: TGCGCCAGCAGCTTCCTAGCGGGATCGGACAATGAGCAGTTCTTC. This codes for CASSFLAGSDNEQFF.